The present T cell receptor (beta chain) was sequenced within a study of blood T cell repertoires in COVID-19. The V end lost 9 bases, the J end lost 0 bases, and 15 bases lay between the germline ends. The CDR3 is 15 amino acids. Germline V gene lookup returns CDR1 SEHNR and CDR2 FQNEAQ (reference sequence). Libraries were prepared by immunoSEQ multiplex PCR; TCRdb keeps only in-frame clonotypes and omits some of them. The profile shows some 120,000 clones, 70% to 90% of them singletons. The sample taken for sequencing was peripheral blood. This TCR was sampled from a woman aged 50 to 60 with acute or convalescent COVID-19. The chain joins TRBV7-9 to TRBJ1-3; maybe TRBD1 (6 bases). CDR3 nucleotide sequence: TGTGCCAGTCACAGGGACAATTTCTCTGGAAACACCATATATTTT. Its protein is CASHRDNFSGNTIYF.